One sample yielded the 8 T cell receptor beta chains listed below, sequenced in a study of graft-versus-host responses after intestinal transplantation. No antigens are known for them. Here immunoSEQ multiplex PCR was the method, and the copy in TCRdb shows in-frame clones only, minus some. The profile covers about 120,000 clones, with roughly nine tenths appearing a single time and 0.2% to 0.25% taken by the ten largest. The sample was unstimulated CD4+ T cells sorted from spleen or lymph node cells, taken before transplant. These receptors were taken from a human donor who was the organ donor for an intestinal transplant.

This clone was counted once. This chain joins TRBV28 and TRBJ1-1; tentative D call: TRBD1 (5 bases). The V end was cut by 5 bases, the J end by 11 bases, with 15 bases between. This CDR3 comprises 12 residues. Per germline, CDR1 MDHEN and CDR2 SYDVKM. CDR3 bases: TGTGCCAGCAGTCCCCCCCGGGGCGGCGCTTTCTTT. This gives the protein CASSPPRGGAFF.

This sequence joins TRBV7-3 and TRBJ2-1, with D uncertain. Germline values: CDR1 SGHTA, CDR2 FQGTGA. V gave up 5 bases and J gave up 4 bases, with 9 bases separating them. The CDR3 covers 13 residues. The CDR3 loop is CASSLAAYNEQFF. DNA of the CDR3: TGTGCCAGCAGCCTCGCGGCGTACAATGAGCAGTTCTTC. Complete variable domain (other parts from reference TRBV7-3 and TRBJ2-1): GAGVSQTPSNKVTEKGKYVELRCDPISGHTALYWYRQSLGQGPEFLIYFQGTGAADDSGLPNDRFFAVRPEGSVSTLKIQRTERGDSAVYLCASSLAAYNEQFFGPGTRLTVL.

This chain connects TRBV5-1 to TRBJ2-7; possibly TRBD2 for D (6 bases). The V end was cut by 4 bases, the J end by 1 base, with 18 bases between. CDR3 length equals 16 residues. Germline assignment: CDR1 SGHRS and CDR2 YFSETQ. The CDR3 bases are TGCGCCAGCAGCCCAGGACTAACCCCCGGGTCCTACGAGCAGTACTTC. It yields the protein CASSPGLTPGSYEQYF.

The chain links TRBV6-5 to TRBJ2-1; TRBD2 aligns across 13 bases. The CDR3 is 14 amino acids. The germline V gene has CDR1 MNHEY and CDR2 SVGAGI. The ends lost 2 bases at V and 9 bases at J; junction bases unmatched: 1. Here the CDR3 DNA reads TGTGCCAGCAGTTACGGACTAGCGGGAGTTGAGCAGTTCTTC. Residues: CASSYGLAGVEQFF.

The V and J genes are TRBV2 and TRBJ2-1, with 8 bases aligning to TRBD1. V dropped 6 bases and J dropped 6; count of bases not matched to a gene: 16. Germline V lookup: CDR1 SNHLY, CDR2 FYNNEI. The CDR3 extends over 17 amino acids. CDR3 coding DNA: TGTGCCAGCAGCGACCCCCCGGGGACAGGCACCGGCAATGAGCAGTTCTTC. The encoded protein is CASSDPPGTGTGNEQFF.

This clone has at least ten counts. The V gene is TRBV6-6, the J gene TRBJ1-2, with TRBD1 matching 7 bases. CDR1 is MNHNY, CDR2 SVGAGI, per germline (reference sequence). Trimming at V came to 4 bases and at J to 8 bases, leaving 7 bases not matched to a gene. The CDR3 contains 13 residues. Here the CDR3 reads CASSSDRAGGYTF. CDR3 sequence (DNA): TGTGCCAGCAGTTCCGACAGGGCCGGAGGCTACACCTTC.

The V gene is TRBV7-7, the J gene TRBJ2-5; 12 nucleotides agree with TRBD1. V was clipped by 1 base and J by 4 bases; unmatched bases: 7. The CDR3 is 17 residues long. CDR1 is SSHAT and CDR2 is FNYEAQ in the germline V gene (reference sequence). The DNA of the CDR3 is TGTGCCAGCAGCTTAGGTTTGGGACAGGGGGCCGGAGAGACCCAGTACTTC. Translated: CASSLGLGQGAGETQYF.

This clone was counted a single time. The CDR3: CASSAGSGYGELFF. CDR3 bases: TGTGCCAGCAGCGCAGGGAGCGGGTACGGGGAGCTGTTTTTT. The chain employs TRBV9 and TRBJ2-2, with TRBD2 as a possible D gene (6 bases). The CDR3 has 14 residues. Germline V gene lookup returns CDR1 SGDLS and CDR2 YYNGEE. Trimming took 3 bases from V and 7 from J, leaving 13 bases between them.